The 28 T cell receptor beta chains reported below all come from one sample, sequenced in a study of CD8 T cells in ankylosing spondylitis. TCRdb analysed the 5' RACE reads with MiXCR anew, one entry per CDR3 protein. The table has 150,000 to 200,000 distinct CDR3 sequences, 11% seen once. Sequencing was done on a sample of blood, either unsorted or a sorted T cell fraction (not recorded which). These receptor sequences come from a male donor with ankylosing spondylitis or in good health (not recorded which).

The chain combines TRBV10-3 with TRBJ2-5; D gene uncertain. This CDR3 has 12 amino acids. CDR1 ENHRY and CDR2 SYGVKD come from the germline V gene. Trimming took 2 bases from V and 3 from J, leaving 4 bases between them. This CDR3 is CAISENEETQYF. CDR3 in DNA: TGTGCCATCAGTGAGAACGAAGAGACCCAGTACTTC.

The chain has TRBV3-1 and TRBJ2-5; D unresolved. The CDR3 is 15 amino acids. V lost 0 bases, J lost 4 bases, and 12 bases lay in between. Germline V gene data show CDR1 as LGHDT and CDR2 as YNNKEL (reference sequence). CDR3: CASSQDHAPVETQYF. In DNA, the CDR3 is TGTGCCAGCAGCCAAGATCACGCCCCTGTAGAGACCCAGTACTTC.

The chain combines TRBV7-6 with TRBJ2-3; TRBD2 matches at 7 bases. This CDR3 region has 13 residues. Per the germline V gene, CDR1 is SGHVS and CDR2 is FNYEAQ. The V segment lost 1 base and the J segment 12 bases; nucleotides outside the gene matches: 7. CDR3 loop: CASSLGDYSPQYF. CDR3 nucleotide sequence: TGTGCCAGCAGCTTAGGGGACTACTCCCCACAGTATTTT.

This clonotype came up many times. V and J are TRBV9 and TRBJ1-2; D not certain. The V end was cut by 3 bases, the J end by 4 bases, with 13 bases between. Germline V gene data show CDR1 as SGDLS and CDR2 as YYNGEE. There are 14 residues in the CDR3. CDR3 sequence reads: CASSALDGRYGYTF. The CDR3 nucleotides read TGTGCCAGCAGCGCCCTCGACGGGCGCTATGGCTACACCTTC. Drawing the rest from reference TRBV9 and TRBJ1-2, the complete variable domain is DSGVTQTPKHLITATGQRVTLRCSPRSGDLSVYWYQQSLDQGLQFLIQYYNGEERAKGNILERFSAQQFPDLHSELNLSSLELGDSALYFCASSALDGRYGYTFGSGTRLTVV.

At least ten counts were recorded for this clonotype. The rearrangement links TRBV4-3 to TRBJ2-7, with 12 bases fitting TRBD1. The CDR3 is 15 residues long. V was clipped by 3 bases and J by 3 bases; unmatched bases: 3. The V gene's germline CDR1 is LGHNA and CDR2 YSLEER. The CDR3 protein is CASSHGTGGSYEQYF. Here the CDR3 DNA reads TGCGCCAGCAGCCACGGGACAGGGGGCAGCTACGAGCAGTACTTC.

This clonotype was counted ten times or more. The chain links TRBV10-3 to TRBJ2-5; 7 positions agree with TRBD1. The V and J ends lost 2 bases and 2 bases, in that order; junction bases with no gene match: 2. The length of the CDR3 is 14 residues. CDR1 is ENHRY, CDR2 SYGVKD, per germline. CDR3 region: CAISEGTAQETQYF. The CDR3 DNA sequence: TGTGCCATCAGTGAGGGGACAGCACAAGAGACCCAGTACTTC.

This clonotype showed up just a few times. J is TRBJ2-7 and V is TRBV5-1, with 9 positions matching TRBD2. V was pared by 2 bases and J by 5 bases, with 5 bases of the junction left unmatched. The CDR3 contains 14 residues. CDR1 SGHRS and CDR2 YFSETQ come from the germline V gene. The CDR3 nucleotides read TGCGCCAGCAGCTTACCGGGACTAGCTAACGAGCAGTACTTC. It encodes CASSLPGLANEQYF.

There are many counts of this clonotype. The V gene is TRBV27, the J gene TRBJ1-1; D might be TRBD1 (6 bases). The CDR3 has 13 amino acids. Germline values: CDR1 MNHEY, CDR2 SMNVEV (reference sequence). Deletions cut 5 bases from V and 5 bases from J, with 12 bases between. The CDR3 sequence: CASSDHTGTEAFF. The CDR3 nucleotides read TGTGCCAGCAGTGACCATACAGGGACTGAAGCTTTCTTT.

The rearrangement joins TRBV3-1 to TRBJ2-5; D perhaps matches TRBD2 (5 bases). Germline V gene lookup returns CDR1 LGHDT and CDR2 YNNKEL (reference sequence). The CDR3 is made up of 13 amino acids. V was trimmed by 1 base and J by 5 bases, leaving 8 bases between them. CDR3: CASSQVGVETQYF. The CDR3 nucleotides are TGTGCCAGCAGCCAAGTGGGAGTTGAGACCCAGTACTTC.

In its sample, this clonotype was seen many times. The chain has TRBV5-6 and TRBJ2-6; no clear D gene. This CDR3 is built from 12 residues. Trimming pared 1 base from V and 16 bases from J, leaving 12 bases between. Germline values: CDR1 SGHDT, CDR2 YYEEEE. The CDR3 spells CASSLMPSPLTF. DNA for the CDR3: TGTGCCAGCAGCTTGATGCCCTCTCCGCTGACTTTC.

This clonotype was detected many times. This chain uses TRBV7-6 with TRBJ1-4, with D possibly matching TRBD1 (5 bases). Germline CDR1 reads SGHVS; CDR2 reads FNYEAQ. V was pared by 1 base and J by 14 bases, with 14 bases between. The length of the CDR3 is 13 residues. CDR3 sequence (DNA): TGTGCCAGCAGCTTAGACAAGGGGTCAAGTCTGTTTTTT. This encodes CASSLDKGSSLFF. Looking up the rest from reference TRBV7-6 and TRBJ1-4 gives the full variable domain: GAGVSQSPRYKVTKRGQDVALRCDPISGHVSLYWYRQALGQGPEFLTYFNYEAQQDKSGLPNDRFSAERPEGSISTLTIQRTEQRDSAMYRCASSLDKGSSLFFGSGTQLSVL.

Ten or more counts support this clonotype. V and J are TRBV12-3 or TRBV12-4 and TRBJ1-1; D is unclear. The CDR3 totals 10 residues. V dropped 8 bases and J dropped 7 bases, with 8 bases sitting between them. CDR3 DNA: TGTGCCAGCCTCCCAGATGAAGCTTTCTTT. This sequence encodes CASLPDEAFF.

This clonotype came up many times. This chain joins TRBV7-6 and TRBJ2-5; D not resolved. The germline V gene encodes CDR1 SGHVS and CDR2 FNYEAQ. V was clipped by 6 bases and J by 3 bases, with 14 bases between them. This CDR3 spans 14 amino acids. DNA for the CDR3: TGTGCCAGCAGATCTGGCTCTGGGGAAGAGACCCAGTACTTC. It specifies CASRSGSGEETQYF. Full variable domain (missing parts from reference TRBV7-6 and TRBJ2-5): GAGVSQSPRYKVTKRGQDVALRCDPISGHVSLYWYRQALGQGPEFLTYFNYEAQQDKSGLPNDRFSAERPEGSISTLTIQRTEQRDSAMYRCASRSGSGEETQYFGPGTRLLVL.

This clonotype was picked up many times. The V call is TRBV15, the J call TRBJ2-2; TRBD1 agrees at 8 bases. The CDR3 covers 15 residues. Germline loops: CDR1 LNHNV, CDR2 YYDKDF (reference sequence). The trim removed 5 bases at V and 5 bases at J, leaving 7 bases unmatched. The CDR3 coding sequence is TGTGCCACCAGCCCGGACAGGGTATCGACCGGGGAGCTGTTTTTT. Residues: CATSPDRVSTGELFF.

At least ten counts were recorded for this clonotype. The rearrangement joins TRBV5-1 to TRBJ1-1, with no clear D. The CDR3 spans 14 residues. V was clipped by 0 bases and J by 2 bases, with 8 bases between them. Per the germline V gene, CDR1 is SGHRS and CDR2 is YFSETQ. The CDR3 region has the DNA TGCGCCAGCAGCTTGGGGGTCGCAAACACTGAAGCTTTCTTT. Its protein product is CASSLGVANTEAFF.

This clonotype was seen repeatedly, ten times or more. The gene calls are TRBV5-1 and TRBJ1-2, with a weak D call TRBD1 (5 bases). The germline gives CDR1 SGHRS, CDR2 YFSETQ. V was cut by 3 bases and J by 8 bases, with 14 bases left in between. CDR3 length: 13 residues. The CDR3 reads CASSSGPGDGYTF. CDR3 in DNA: TGCGCCAGCAGCTCGGGACCCGGAGACGGCTACACCTTC.

This clonotype was found many times. The chain employs TRBV2 and TRBJ2-2; 8 bases align to TRBD2. The CDR3 spans 16 residues. CDR1 and CDR2 from the germline V gene are SNHLY and FYNNEI. The V and J ends lost 6 bases and 9 bases, in that order; junction bases with no gene match: 15. CDR3 coding DNA: TGTGCCAGCAGCTCCCCAGCCGTTCGGGAGGGAAGGGAGCTGTTTTTT. Encoded protein: CASSSPAVREGRELFF.

There are many counts of this clonotype. This chain joins TRBV7-8 and TRBJ2-3; a possible D gene is TRBD2 (6 bases). Germline CDR1 and CDR2: SGHVS and FQNEAQ. V lost 2 bases and J lost 0, with 15 bases in between. CDR3 length: 17 residues. The CDR3 bases are TGTGCCAGCAGCTTACGGCAGCGGGCCGTCAGCACAGATACGCAGTATTTT. As protein: CASSLRQRAVSTDTQYF. The full variable domain, with the rest looked up from reference TRBV7-8 and TRBJ2-3, is GAGVSQSPRYKVAKRGQDVALRCDPISGHVSLFWYQQALGQGPEFLTYFQNEAQLDKSGLPSDRFFAERPEGSVSTLKIQRTQQEDSAVYLCASSLRQRAVSTDTQYFGPGTRLTVL.

The V call is TRBV6-2 or TRBV6-3, the J call TRBJ1-1; D is ambiguous. CDR3 size: 12 residues. V was cut by 7 bases and J by 1 base, with 7 bases left in between. CDR1 is MNHEY and CDR2 is SVGEGT in the germline V gene. As DNA, the CDR3 is TGTGCCAGCATGGGAGGGAACACTGAAGCTTTCTTT. Amino acids: CASMGGNTEAFF.

This clonotype was recorded at least ten times. The V and J genes are TRBV10-2 and TRBJ2-4; the D gene is possibly TRBD1 (5 bases). Trimming pared 0 bases from V and 6 bases from J, leaving 12 bases between. Germline V gene data show CDR1 as WSHSY and CDR2 as SAAADI. The CDR3 is 15 residues long. This CDR3 reads CASSESRQQGNIQYF. The CDR3 nucleotides read TGCGCCAGCAGTGAGTCGAGACAGCAGGGAAACATTCAGTACTTC.

This clonotype has just a few counts. The gene calls are TRBV6-1 and TRBJ2-7, with D perhaps given as TRBD1 or TRBD2 (5 bases each). Trimming took off 8 bases at V and 2 bases at J, with 13 bases between the two ends. The V gene's germline CDR1 is MNHNS and CDR2 SASEGT. This CDR3 is 13 amino acids long. The DNA for the CDR3 is TGTGCCAGCTCCGGGACCACGCCCTACGAGCAGTACTTC. Its translation is CASSGTTPYEQYF.

In regard to this clonotype: This clone may be a read error of a much larger clone one base away. The chain has TRBV6-5 and TRBJ2-2, with D possibly being TRBD2 (7 bases). Germline V CDR1 and CDR2: MNHEY, SVGAGI. The CDR3 length is 14 residues. CDR3 protein: CVSSYSGGPGELFF. CDR3 bases: TGTGTCAGCAGTTACTCCGGGGGGCCCGGGGAGCTGTTTTTT.

The chain recombines TRBV3-1 with TRBJ2-5; D is perhaps TRBD1 (5 bases). The CDR3 totals 13 residues. CDR1 and CDR2 (germline): LGHDT, YNNKEL (reference sequence). The V end lost 4 bases, the J end lost 6 bases, and 12 bases lay between the germline ends. CDR3 residues: CASSPTVGKTQYF. The CDR3 DNA reads TGTGCCAGCAGCCCGACAGTCGGAAAGACCCAGTACTTC.

The table lists this clonotype with many counts. The chain recombines TRBV5-6 with TRBJ2-7; no definite D call. This CDR3 is built from 13 residues. V dropped 1 base and J dropped 0 bases, with 5 bases sitting between them. CDR1 SGHDT and CDR2 YYEEEE come from the germline V gene. The CDR3 DNA is TGTGCCAGCAGCTTGAAGGCCTCCTACGAGCAGTACTTC. As protein: CASSLKASYEQYF.

Many counts were recorded for this clonotype. This rearrangement joins TRBV9 to TRBJ2-1; 8 bases match TRBD2. Germline lookup yields CDR1 SGDLS and CDR2 YYNGEE. J gave up 6 bases and V 2 bases, and 7 bases lay outside the gene matches. The CDR3 is 15 amino acids. This chain's CDR3 is CASSVRVGGANEQFF. In DNA form, the CDR3 reads TGTGCCAGCAGCGTTCGGGTCGGGGGGGCCAATGAGCAGTTCTTC.

This clonotype was seen a few times. The V gene is TRBV5-1, the J gene TRBJ2-7; the D gene could be TRBD1 or TRBD2 (6 bases each). Looked up from germline, CDR1 is SGHRS and CDR2 is YFSETQ. Between the trimmed V and J ends, which lost 4 bases and 3 bases, there was a span of 14 bases. This CDR3 has 14 residues. The CDR3: CASSTTGGIYEQYF. Here the CDR3 DNA reads TGCGCCAGCAGCACTACCGGGGGCATCTACGAGCAGTACTTC.

Points on this clonotype: This sequence may be a read error, since a much larger clone differs from it by one base. The chain joins TRBV10-3 to TRBJ2-1, with a tentative D call TRBD2 (6 bases). The CDR3 covers 15 residues. In germline, CDR1 is ENHRY, CDR2 SYGVKD. In DNA, the CDR3 is TGTGCCATCAGTGTCGTAGGCGGGACGGACAATGCGCAGTTCTTC. Its protein is CAISVVGGTDNAQFF.

This clonotype was found many times. The V and J genes are TRBV10-3 and TRBJ2-7; D unclear. CDR1 is ENHRY and CDR2 is SYGVKD in the germline V gene. The CDR3 is 11 residues long. Trimming shortened V by 10 bases and J by 2 bases, and 9 bases separated the two germline ends. The CDR3 DNA reads TGTGCCACCGGTGAGACCTACGAGCAGTACTTC. It translates to CATGETYEQYF.